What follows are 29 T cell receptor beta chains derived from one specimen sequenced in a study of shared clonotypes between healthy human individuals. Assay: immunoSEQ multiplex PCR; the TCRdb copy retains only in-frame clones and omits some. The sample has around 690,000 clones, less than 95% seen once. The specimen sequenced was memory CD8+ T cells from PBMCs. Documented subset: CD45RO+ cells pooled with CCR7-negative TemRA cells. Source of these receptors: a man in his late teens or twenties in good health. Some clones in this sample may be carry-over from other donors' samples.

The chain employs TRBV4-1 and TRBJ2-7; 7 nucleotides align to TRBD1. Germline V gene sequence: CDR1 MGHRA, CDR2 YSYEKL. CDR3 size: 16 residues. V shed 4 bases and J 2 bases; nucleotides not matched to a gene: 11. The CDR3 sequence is CASSPYPTGKTYEQYF. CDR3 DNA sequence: TGCGCCAGCAGCCCCTATCCGACAGGGAAGACCTACGAGCAGTACTTC.

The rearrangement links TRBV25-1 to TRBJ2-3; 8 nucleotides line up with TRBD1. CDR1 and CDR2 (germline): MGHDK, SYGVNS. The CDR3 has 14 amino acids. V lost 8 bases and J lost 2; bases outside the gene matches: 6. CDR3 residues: CASGKDRDTDTQYF. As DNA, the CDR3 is TGTGCCAGCGGGAAGGACAGGGACACAGATACGCAGTATTTT.

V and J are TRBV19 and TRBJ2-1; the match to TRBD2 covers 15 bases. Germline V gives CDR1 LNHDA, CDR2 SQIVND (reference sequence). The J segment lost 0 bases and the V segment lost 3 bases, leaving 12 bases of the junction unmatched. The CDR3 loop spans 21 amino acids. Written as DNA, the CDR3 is TGTGCCAGTAGTATTCTCGAATATGGGACTAGCGGGAGGAGCTCCTACAATGAGCAGTTCTTC. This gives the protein CASSILEYGTSGRSSYNEQFF.

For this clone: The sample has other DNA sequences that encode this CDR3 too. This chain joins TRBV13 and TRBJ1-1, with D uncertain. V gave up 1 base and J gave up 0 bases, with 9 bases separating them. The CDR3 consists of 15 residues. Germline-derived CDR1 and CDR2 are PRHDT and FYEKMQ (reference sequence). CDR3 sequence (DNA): TGTGCCAGCAGCTTAGAGGGCAGTCTGAACACTGAAGCTTTCTTT. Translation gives CASSLEGSLNTEAFF.

CDR3 nucleotide sequence: TGTGCCAGCAGCTCCCTAACTGATAGCAATCAGCCCCAGCATTTT. This translates into CASSSLTDSNQPQHF. The chain links TRBV7-9 to TRBJ1-5; D not certain. The germline gives CDR1 SEHNR, CDR2 FQNEAQ (reference sequence). The CDR3 totals 15 residues. V lost 4 bases to trimming and J lost 0 bases, with 10 bases between them. The full variable domain, rest sourced from reference TRBV7-9 and TRBJ1-5, is DTGVSQNPRHKITKRGQNVTFRCDPISEHNRLYWYRQTLGQGPEFLTYFQNEAQLEKSRLLSDRFSAERPKGSFSTLEIQRTEQGDSAMYLCASSSLTDSNQPQHFGDGTRLSIL.

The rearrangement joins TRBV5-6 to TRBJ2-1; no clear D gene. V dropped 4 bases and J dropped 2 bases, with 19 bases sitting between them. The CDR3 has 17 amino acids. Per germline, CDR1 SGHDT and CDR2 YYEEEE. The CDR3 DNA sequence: TGTGCCAGCAGCCCCCCGCCGGGTTCAGAAGCCTACAATGAGCAGTTCTTC. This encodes CASSPPPGSEAYNEQFF.

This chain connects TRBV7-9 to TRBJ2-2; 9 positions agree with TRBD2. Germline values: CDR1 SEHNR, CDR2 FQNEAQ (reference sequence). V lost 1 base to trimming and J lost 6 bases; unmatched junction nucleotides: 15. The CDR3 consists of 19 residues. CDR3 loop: CASSLVPGSGSLGAGELFF. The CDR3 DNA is TGTGCCAGCAGCTTAGTTCCTGGTAGCGGGAGTCTTGGGGCCGGGGAGCTGTTTTTT.

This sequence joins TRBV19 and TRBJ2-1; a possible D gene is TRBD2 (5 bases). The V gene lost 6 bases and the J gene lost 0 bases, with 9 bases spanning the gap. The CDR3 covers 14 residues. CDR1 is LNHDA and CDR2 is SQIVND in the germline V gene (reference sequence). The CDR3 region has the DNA TGTGCCAGTAGAGCGGTAAGCTCCTACAATGAGCAGTTCTTC. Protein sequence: CASRAVSSYNEQFF.

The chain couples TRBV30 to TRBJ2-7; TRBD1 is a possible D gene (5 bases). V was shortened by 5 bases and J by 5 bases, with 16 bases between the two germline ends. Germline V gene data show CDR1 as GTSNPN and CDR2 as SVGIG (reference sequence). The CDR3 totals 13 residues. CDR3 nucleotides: TGTGCCTGGGAAGGGGTGAGTAAGAACGAGCAGTACTTC. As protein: CAWEGVSKNEQYF.

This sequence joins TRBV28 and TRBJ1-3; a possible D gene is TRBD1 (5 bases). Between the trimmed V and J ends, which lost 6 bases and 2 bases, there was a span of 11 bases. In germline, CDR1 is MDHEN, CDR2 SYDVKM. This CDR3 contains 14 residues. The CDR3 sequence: CASRLTGTGNTIYF. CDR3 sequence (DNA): TGTGCCAGCAGGCTTACAGGTACTGGAAACACCATATATTTT. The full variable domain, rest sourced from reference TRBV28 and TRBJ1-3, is DVKVTQSSRYLVKRTGEKVFLECVQDMDHENMFWYRQDPGLGLRLIYFSYDVKMKEKGDIPEGYSVSREKKERFSLILESASTNQTSMYLCASRLTGTGNTIYFGEGSWLTVV.

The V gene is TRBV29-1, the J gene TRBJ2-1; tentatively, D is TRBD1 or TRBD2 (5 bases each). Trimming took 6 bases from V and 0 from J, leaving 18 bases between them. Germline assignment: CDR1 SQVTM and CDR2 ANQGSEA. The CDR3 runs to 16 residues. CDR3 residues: CSVGGGTSLSYNEQFF. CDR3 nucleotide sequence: TGCAGCGTCGGCGGTGGGACGTCCCTCTCCTACAATGAGCAGTTCTTC.

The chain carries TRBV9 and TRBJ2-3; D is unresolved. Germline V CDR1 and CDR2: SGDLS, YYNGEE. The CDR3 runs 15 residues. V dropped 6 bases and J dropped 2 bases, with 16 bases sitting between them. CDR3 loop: CASTSEGYYTDTQYF. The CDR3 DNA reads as TGTGCCAGCACCTCCGAAGGCTATTACACAGATACGCAGTATTTT.

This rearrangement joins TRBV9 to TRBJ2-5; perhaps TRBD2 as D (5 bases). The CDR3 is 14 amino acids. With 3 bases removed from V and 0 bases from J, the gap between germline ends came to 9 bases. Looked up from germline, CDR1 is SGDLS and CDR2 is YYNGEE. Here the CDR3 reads CASSGPGNQETQYF. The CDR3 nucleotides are TGTGCCAGCAGCGGCCCCGGGAACCAAGAGACCCAGTACTTC.

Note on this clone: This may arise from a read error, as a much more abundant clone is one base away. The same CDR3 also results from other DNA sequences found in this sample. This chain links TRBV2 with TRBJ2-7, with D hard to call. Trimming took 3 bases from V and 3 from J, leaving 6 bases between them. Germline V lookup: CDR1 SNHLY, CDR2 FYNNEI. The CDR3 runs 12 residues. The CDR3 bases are TGTGCCAGCAGTGAGGGAAGCTACGAGCAGTACTTC. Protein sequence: CASSEGSYEQYF.

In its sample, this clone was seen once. The CDR3 DNA sequence: TGTGCCAGTAGGGACGGGGCCAAGCCCTACGAGCAGTACTTC. Its translation is CASRDGAKPYEQYF. V gene TRBV19 combines with J gene TRBJ2-7; possibly TRBD1 or TRBD2 for D (5 bases each). CDR1 is LNHDA, CDR2 SQIVND, per germline (reference sequence). V was trimmed by 6 bases and J by 2 bases, leaving 14 bases between them. This CDR3 is 14 amino acids long. The variable domain in full, with the rest retrieved from reference TRBV19 and TRBJ2-7, is DGGITQSPKYLFRKEGQNVTLSCEQNLNHDAMYWYRQDPGQGLRLIYYSQIVNDFQKGDIAEGYSVSREKKESFPLTVTSAQKNPTAFYLCASRDGAKPYEQYFGPGTRLTVT.

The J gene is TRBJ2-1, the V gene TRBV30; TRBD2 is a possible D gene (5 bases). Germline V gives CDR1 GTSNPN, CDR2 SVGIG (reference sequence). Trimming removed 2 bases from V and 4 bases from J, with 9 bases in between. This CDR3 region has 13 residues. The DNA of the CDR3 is TGTGCCTGGAGTCCTACTAGGTACAATGAGCAGTTCTTC. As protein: CAWSPTRYNEQFF.

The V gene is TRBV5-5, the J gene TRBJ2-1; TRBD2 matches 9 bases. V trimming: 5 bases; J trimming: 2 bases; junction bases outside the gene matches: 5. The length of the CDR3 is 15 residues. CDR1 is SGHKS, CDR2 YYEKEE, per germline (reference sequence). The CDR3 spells CASRVIAGAYNEQFF. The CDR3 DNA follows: TGTGCCAGCAGGGTAATAGCGGGAGCCTACAATGAGCAGTTCTTC.

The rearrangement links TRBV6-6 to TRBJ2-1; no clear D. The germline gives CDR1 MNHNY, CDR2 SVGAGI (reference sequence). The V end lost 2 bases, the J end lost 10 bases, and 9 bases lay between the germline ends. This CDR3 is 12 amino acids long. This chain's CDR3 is CASSYVRWEQFF. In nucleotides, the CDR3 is TGTGCCAGCAGTTACGTTCGGTGGGAGCAGTTCTTC.

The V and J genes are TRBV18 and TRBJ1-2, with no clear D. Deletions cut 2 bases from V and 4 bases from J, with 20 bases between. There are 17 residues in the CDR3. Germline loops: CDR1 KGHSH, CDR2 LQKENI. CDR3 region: CASSPTDDDDMIYGYTF. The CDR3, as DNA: TGTGCCAGCTCACCAACTGATGATGATGATATGATCTATGGCTACACCTTC.

This CDR3 reads CASSYREPPNTGELFF. CDR3 nucleotide sequence: TGTGCCAGCAGTTACAGGGAACCACCGAACACCGGGGAGCTGTTTTTT. V gene TRBV6-6 combines with J gene TRBJ2-2; D remains unclear. Trimming removed 2 bases from V and 0 bases from J, with 10 bases in between. The CDR3 runs 16 residues. Germline V gene sequence: CDR1 MNHNY, CDR2 SVGAGI (reference sequence).

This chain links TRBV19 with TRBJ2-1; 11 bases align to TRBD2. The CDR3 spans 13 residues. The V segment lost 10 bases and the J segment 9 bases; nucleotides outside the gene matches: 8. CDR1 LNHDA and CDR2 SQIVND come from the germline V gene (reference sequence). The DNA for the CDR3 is TGTGCCACTAGACTAGCGGGACTAGGTGAGCAGTTCTTC. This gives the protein CATRLAGLGEQFF.

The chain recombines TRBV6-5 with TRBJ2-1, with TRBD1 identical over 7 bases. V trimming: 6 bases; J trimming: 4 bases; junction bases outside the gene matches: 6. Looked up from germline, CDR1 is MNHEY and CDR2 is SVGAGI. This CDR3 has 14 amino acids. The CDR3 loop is CASSNLQGYNEQFF. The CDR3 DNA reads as TGTGCCAGCAGCAACTTACAGGGGTACAATGAGCAGTTCTTC.

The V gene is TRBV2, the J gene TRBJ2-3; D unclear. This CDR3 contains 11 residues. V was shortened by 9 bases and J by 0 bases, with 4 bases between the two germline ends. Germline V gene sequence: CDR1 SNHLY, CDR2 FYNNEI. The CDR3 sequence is CASDSTDTQYF. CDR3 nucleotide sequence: TGTGCCAGTGACAGCACAGATACGCAGTATTTT.

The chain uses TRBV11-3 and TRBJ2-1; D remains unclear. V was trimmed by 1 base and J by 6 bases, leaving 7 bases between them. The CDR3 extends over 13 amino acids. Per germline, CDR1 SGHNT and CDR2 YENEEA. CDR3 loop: CASSLASGNEQFF. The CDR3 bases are TGTGCCAGCAGCTTAGCGTCTGGCAATGAGCAGTTCTTC.

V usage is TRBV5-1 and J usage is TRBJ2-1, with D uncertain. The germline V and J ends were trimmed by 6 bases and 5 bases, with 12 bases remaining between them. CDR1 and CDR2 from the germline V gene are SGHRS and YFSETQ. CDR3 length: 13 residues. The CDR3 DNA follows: TGCGCCAGCATAGGGCCTCTCAACAATGAGCAGTTCTTC. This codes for CASIGPLNNEQFF.

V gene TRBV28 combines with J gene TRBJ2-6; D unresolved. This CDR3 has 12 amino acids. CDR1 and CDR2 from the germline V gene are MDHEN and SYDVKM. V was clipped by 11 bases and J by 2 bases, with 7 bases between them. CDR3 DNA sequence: TGTGCCGCGCGTACTGGGGCCAACGTCCTGACTTTC. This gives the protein CAARTGANVLTF.

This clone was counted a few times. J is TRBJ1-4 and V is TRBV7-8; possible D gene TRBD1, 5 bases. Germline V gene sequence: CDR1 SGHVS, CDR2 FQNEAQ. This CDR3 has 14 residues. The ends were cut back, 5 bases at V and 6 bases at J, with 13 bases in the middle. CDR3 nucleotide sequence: TGTGCCAGCAGCCTCGGCAGGGAGGATGAAAAACTGTTTTTT. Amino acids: CASSLGREDEKLFF.

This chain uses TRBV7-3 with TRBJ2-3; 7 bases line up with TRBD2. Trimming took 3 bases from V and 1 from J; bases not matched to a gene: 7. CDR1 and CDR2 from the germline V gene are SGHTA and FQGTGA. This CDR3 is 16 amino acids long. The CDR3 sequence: CASSLTSGGGTDTQYF. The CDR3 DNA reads TGTGCCAGCAGCTTGACATCGGGAGGTGGCACAGATACGCAGTATTTT. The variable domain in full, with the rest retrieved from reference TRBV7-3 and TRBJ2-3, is GAGVSQTPSNKVTEKGKYVELRCDPISGHTALYWYRQSLGQGPEFLIYFQGTGAADDSGLPNDRFFAVRPEGSVSTLKIQRTERGDSAVYLCASSLTSGGGTDTQYFGPGTRLTVL.

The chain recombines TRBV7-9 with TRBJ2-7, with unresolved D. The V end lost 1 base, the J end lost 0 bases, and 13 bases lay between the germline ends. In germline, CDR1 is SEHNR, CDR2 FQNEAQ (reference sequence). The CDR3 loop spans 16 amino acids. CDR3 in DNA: TGTGCCAGCAGCTTAGTACTGTACGGCAGCTCCTACGAGCAGTACTTC. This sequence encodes CASSLVLYGSSYEQYF.